The clone carrying this T cell receptor (beta chain) has more than one count but fewer than ten. Original processing methods: Amplifying reference gene primers gave estimates of nucleated cell counts. The repertoire was sequenced with immunoSEQ multiplex PCR; TCRdb's copy has only in-frame clones and lacks some. V and J calls and clone size come straight from that table; D and trimming were deduced from the DNA. The sample has 200,000 to 250,000 clones, 83% seen once. The data stem from a study of blood T cell repertoires in COVID-19. The overall study: Samples came from the United States, Italy and Spain, spanning acute and convalescent COVID-19. Sources were T cells, B-cell-depleted T cells, or PBMCs; the material itself was cDNA or gDNA.

The CDR3 covers 15 residues. Germline V lookup: CDR1 MNHNS, CDR2 SASEGT. Trimming took 1 base from V and 7 from J, leaving 16 bases between them. Followed over time, Seattle patients had been enrolled while infection was active. The chain carries TRBV6-1 and TRBJ2-5; possibly TRBD1 for D (5 bases). Sequencing was carried out using peripheral blood. This sequence was found in a woman younger than 45 with COVID-19, enrolled during active disease. CDR3 residues: CASSEDRTPLGTQYF. The CDR3 nucleotides are TGTGCCAGCAGTGAAGACAGGACCCCCTTGGGGACCCAGTACTTC.